This T cell receptor (beta chain) comes out of a study of beta chain features in type 1 diabetes. The table lists this clone with a few counts. Its matching antigen is unknown. Sequencing targeted expressed TCRB transcripts, as all isolated RNA had been reverse transcribed. Profiling relied on immunoSEQ multiplex PCR, and the TCRdb table lists in-frame clones only, not all of them. The sample records 240,000 or so clones, 20% being singletons. General study points: Within patients, naive, central memory and Treg TCRB repertoires seemed more similar than within healthy donors. Overrepresentation of cells with high TCR expression could result from cDNA sequencing. All four CD4+ subsets of Type 1 diabetes patients contained TCRB CDR3s that were moderately but significantly shorter.

This receptor was obtained from a woman aged 40 to 50 with type 1 diabetes. Source material: naive CD4+ T cells from blood.

The CDR3 loop reads CASSEGARGDTQYF. CDR3 sequence (DNA): TGTGCCAGCAGCGAGGGGGCGCGGGGAGATACGCAGTATTTT. The chain links TRBV7-3 to TRBJ2-3; tentatively, D is TRBD1 (7 bases). The V gene's germline CDR1 is SGHTA and CDR2 FQGTGA. The CDR3 spans 14 residues. Trimming took 5 bases from V and 5 from J, leaving 14 bases between them.